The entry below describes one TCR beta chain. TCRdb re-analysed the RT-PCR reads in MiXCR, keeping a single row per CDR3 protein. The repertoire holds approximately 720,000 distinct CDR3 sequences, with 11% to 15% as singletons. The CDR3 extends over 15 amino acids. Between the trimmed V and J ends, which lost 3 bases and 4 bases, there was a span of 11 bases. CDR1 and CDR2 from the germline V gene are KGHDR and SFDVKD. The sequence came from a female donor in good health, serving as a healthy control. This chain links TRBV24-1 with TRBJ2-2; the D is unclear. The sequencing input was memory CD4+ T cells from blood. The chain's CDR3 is CATSDPRTSTGELFF. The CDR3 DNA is TGTGCCACCAGTGATCCAAGGACCAGCACCGGGGAGCTGTTTTTT.